The 5 T cell receptor beta chains listed next were all sequenced from one sample in a study of molecular identifiers for immune sequencing clone quantification. One entry per CDR3 protein, called by TCRdb with MiXCR from the PCR reads. Among approximately 550,000 distinct CDR3 sequences listed, 25% were seen once. The specimen was naive CD8+ T cells from blood, with Jurkat cell RNA spiked in. Noted subset: FACS-sorted CD8+CD4-CCR7+CD45RA+ naive T cells. These receptor sequences come from a human donor in good health. Some libraries in this study had Jurkat cell RNA spiked in.

In this sample, this clonotype turned up a few times. The rearrangement uses TRBV7-9 and TRBJ2-3; TRBD2 might be the D (6 bases). Germline V CDR1 and CDR2: SEHNR, FQNEAQ (reference sequence). The CDR3 is 15 amino acids. Trimming removed 2 bases at V and 2 bases at J, with 11 bases between. CDR3 DNA sequence: TGTGCCAGCAGCTTACGAGGCGGGGCCACAGATACGCAGTATTTT. As protein: CASSLRGGATDTQYF. Supplemented by reference TRBV7-9 and TRBJ2-3, the full variable domain reads DTGVSQNPRHKITKRGQNVTFRCDPISEHNRLYWYRQTLGQGPEFLTYFQNEAQLEKSRLLSDRFSAERPKGSFSTLEIQRTEQGDSAMYLCASSLRGGATDTQYFGPGTRLTVL.

This clonotype was observed at least ten times. The J gene is TRBJ2-3, the V gene TRBV28; D may be TRBD1 (6 bases). The CDR3 spans 15 residues. The V end was cut by 5 bases, the J end by 0 bases, with 12 bases between. Germline V gene lookup returns CDR1 MDHEN and CDR2 SYDVKM. CDR3 sequence: CASSPDRHSTDTQYF. CDR3 DNA sequence: TGTGCCAGCAGTCCAGACAGGCATAGCACAGATACGCAGTATTTT.

Note on this clonotype: A much larger clonotype is one base distant, so this may be a read error. V is TRBV14 and J is TRBJ2-3; D is undetermined. The CDR3 runs to 14 residues. V lost 1 base to trimming and J lost 2 bases, with 7 bases between them. Germline V CDR1 and CDR2: SGHDN, FVKESK. CDR3 DNA: TGTGCCAGCAGCCAAGTAACAGACACAGATACGCAGTATTTT. Protein sequence: CASSQVTDTDTQYF.

With regard to this clonotype: A much larger clone differs by one base, so this may be a read error. This rearrangement joins TRBV9 to TRBJ1-1; no reliable D call. The CDR3 extends over 15 amino acids. V shed 0 bases and J shed 5 bases, with 14 bases lying between them. From germline, CDR1 is SGDLS and CDR2 YYNGEE. The CDR3 loop is CASSVVRGFQTEAFF. The DNA of the CDR3 is TGTGCCAGCAGCGTAGTTCGGGGATTTCAGACTGAAGCTTTCTTT.

The chain combines TRBV9 with TRBJ2-1; D not certain. CDR3 length equals 12 residues. Trimming pared 0 bases from V and 8 bases from J, leaving 6 bases between. The germline CDR1 and CDR2 sequences are SGDLS and YYNGEE. Here the CDR3 reads CASSVVTDEQFF. The CDR3, as DNA: TGTGCCAGCAGCGTAGTAACCGATGAGCAGTTCTTC.